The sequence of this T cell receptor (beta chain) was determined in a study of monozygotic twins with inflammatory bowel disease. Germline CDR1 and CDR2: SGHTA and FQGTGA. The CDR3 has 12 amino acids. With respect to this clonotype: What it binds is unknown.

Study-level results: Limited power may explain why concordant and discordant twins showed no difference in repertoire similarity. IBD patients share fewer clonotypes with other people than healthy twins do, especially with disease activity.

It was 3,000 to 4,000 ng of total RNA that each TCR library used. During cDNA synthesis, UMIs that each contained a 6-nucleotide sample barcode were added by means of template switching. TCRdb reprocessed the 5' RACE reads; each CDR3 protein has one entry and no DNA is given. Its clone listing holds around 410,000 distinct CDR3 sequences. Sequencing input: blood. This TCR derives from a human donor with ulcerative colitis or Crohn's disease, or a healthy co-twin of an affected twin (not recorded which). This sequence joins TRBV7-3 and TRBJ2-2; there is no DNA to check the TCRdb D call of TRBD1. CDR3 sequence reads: CASRTGDGELFF. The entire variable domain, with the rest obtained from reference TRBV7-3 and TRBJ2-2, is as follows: GAGVSQTPSNKVTEKGKYVELRCDPISGHTALYWYRQSLGQGPEFLIYFQGTGAADDSGLPNDRFFAVRPEGSVSTLKIQRTERGDSAVYLCASRTGDGELFFGEGSRLTVL.